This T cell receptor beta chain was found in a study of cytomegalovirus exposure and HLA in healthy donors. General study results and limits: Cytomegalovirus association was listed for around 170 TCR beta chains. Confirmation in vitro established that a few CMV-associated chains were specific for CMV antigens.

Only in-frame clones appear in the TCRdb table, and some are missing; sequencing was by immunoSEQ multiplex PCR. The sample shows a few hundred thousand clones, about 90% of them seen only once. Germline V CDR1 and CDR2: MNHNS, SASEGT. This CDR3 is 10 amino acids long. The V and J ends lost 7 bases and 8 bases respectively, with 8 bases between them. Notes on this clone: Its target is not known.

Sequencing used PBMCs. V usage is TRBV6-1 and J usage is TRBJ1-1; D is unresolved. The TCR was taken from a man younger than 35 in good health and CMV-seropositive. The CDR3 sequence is CASNNFEAFF. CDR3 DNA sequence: TGTGCCAGCAATAATTTCGAAGCTTTCTTT.